This T cell receptor beta chain was recovered during a study of blood T cell repertoires in COVID-19. This clone came up a few times. The trim removed 4 bases at V and 0 bases at J, leaving 11 bases unmatched. The germline CDR1 and CDR2 sequences are SGHRS and YFSETQ. The CDR3 spans 18 residues. In the source study's methods: Estimated nucleated cell counts came from reference gene primer amplification. Profiling relied on immunoSEQ multiplex PCR, and the TCRdb table lists in-frame clones only, not all of them. From that table come the V and J calls and clone size; the DNA was used to work out D and trimming. This sample has roughly 79,000 clones; approximately 80% occur once, and the top ten carry approximately 5.8%.

Sequences were obtained from peripheral blood. The chain is built from TRBV5-1 and TRBJ1-1; 11 positions match TRBD1. The clonotype was recovered from a man in his 60s with active or convalescent COVID-19. CDR3 DNA sequence: TGCGCCAGCAGCCCGAGAGGGACAGGGGGTTTTCTGAACACTGAAGCTTTCTTT. Protein: CASSPRGTGGFLNTEAFF. The full variable domain, rest sourced from reference TRBV5-1 and TRBJ1-1, is KAGVTQTPRYLIKTRGQQVTLSCSPISGHRSVSWYQQTPGQGLQFLFEYFSETQRNKGNFPGRFSGRQFSNSRSEMNVSTLELGDSALYLCASSPRGTGGFLNTEAFFGQGTRLTVV.